These 24 T cell receptor beta chains came from one sample sequenced in a study of Ad26.COV2.S vaccination and SARS-CoV-2 variants. Sequencing was performed with immunoSEQ multiplex PCR; in TCRdb, only in-frame clones are kept and a portion is missing. The table records 300,000 to 350,000 clones, 85% of them present only once. Treatment in this sample: 15 to 20 received Ad26.COV2.S at low or high dose, single or two shots; about five received placebo; per-sample allocation not given. Collection of the samples took place on day 63 after the first injection of vaccine or placebo. This specimen was peripheral blood, taken in a trial of Ad26.COV2.S vaccine versus placebo. These receptors originate from a person between 18 and 65 years old who received the Ad26.COV2.S COVID-19 vaccine or a placebo.

This clone appeared a few times. The V gene is TRBV2, the J gene TRBJ2-7; tentative D call: TRBD1 (6 bases). Trimming pared 4 bases from V and 4 bases from J, leaving 11 bases between. CDR3 length equals 13 residues. Germline CDR1 and CDR2: SNHLY and FYNNEI. The CDR3 DNA sequence: TGTGCCAGCAGTGTAGGACAGTTTTACGAGCAGTACTTC. Translated, it gives CASSVGQFYEQYF.

V is TRBV6-4 and J is TRBJ1-2; 7 positions agree with TRBD1. This CDR3 comprises 14 residues. V was clipped by 3 bases and J by 5 bases; unmatched bases: 6. Germline V gives CDR1 MRHNA, CDR2 SNTAGT. This chain's CDR3 is CASSDGQAGYGYTF. CDR3 bases: TGTGCCAGCAGTGATGGACAGGCTGGGTATGGCTACACCTTC.

The chain carries TRBV30 and TRBJ2-7; 7 bases match TRBD1. This CDR3 contains 16 residues. From germline, CDR1 is GTSNPN and CDR2 SVGIG (reference sequence). The V and J ends lost 3 bases and 3 bases, in that order; junction bases with no gene match: 14. The CDR3 sequence: CAWRARWTGENYEQYF. Written as DNA, the CDR3 is TGTGCCTGGAGGGCCAGGTGGACAGGCGAGAACTACGAGCAGTACTTC. The full variable domain, completed using reference TRBV30 and TRBJ2-7, is SQTIHQWPATLVQPVGSPLSLECTVEGTSNPNLYWYRQAAGRGLQLLFYSVGIGQISSEVPQNLSASRPQDRQFILSSKKLLLSDSGFYLCAWRARWTGENYEQYFGPGTRLTVT.

This chain joins TRBV28 and TRBJ1-5; 8 nucleotides match TRBD1. The V and J ends lost 4 bases and 5 bases, in that order; junction bases with no gene match: 10. The CDR3 consists of 16 residues. Germline V gene sequence: CDR1 MDHEN, CDR2 SYDVKM. The CDR3 protein is CASSSIDRGYDQPQHF. The CDR3 DNA is TGTGCCAGCAGTTCCATCGACAGGGGATACGATCAGCCCCAGCATTTT.

J is TRBJ2-1 and V is TRBV5-1; 8 bases align to TRBD2. J gave up 0 bases and V 5 bases, and 4 bases lay outside the gene matches. Germline lookup yields CDR1 SGHRS and CDR2 YFSETQ. The CDR3 is 15 amino acids. The CDR3 sequence: CASSLSGVSYNEQFF. CDR3 nucleotides: TGCGCCAGCAGTCTTAGCGGGGTCTCCTACAATGAGCAGTTCTTC.

V is TRBV7-9 and J is TRBJ2-2; D unresolved. V dropped 0 bases and J dropped 5 bases, with 7 bases sitting between them. The CDR3 consists of 14 residues. From germline, CDR1 is SEHNR and CDR2 FQNEAQ (reference sequence). The CDR3, as DNA: TGTGCCAGCAGCTTAGCGGCTGCAACCGGGGAGCTGTTTTTT. It encodes CASSLAAATGELFF.

The chain combines TRBV28 with TRBJ2-7, with D perhaps matching TRBD1 (5 bases). The CDR3 loop spans 15 amino acids. V was pared by 8 bases and J by 3 bases, with 20 bases between. CDR1 and CDR2 from the germline V gene are MDHEN and SYDVKM. The CDR3 loop reads CASAPMGRSSYEQYF. The CDR3 nucleotides read TGTGCCAGCGCCCCTATGGGGCGCTCGAGCTACGAGCAGTACTTC. Based on the CDR3 plus reference TRBV28 and TRBJ2-7, the full variable domain is DVKVTQSSRYLVKRTGEKVFLECVQDMDHENMFWYRQDPGLGLRLIYFSYDVKMKEKGDIPEGYSVSREKKERFSLILESASTNQTSMYLCASAPMGRSSYEQYFGPGTRLTVT.

This chain links TRBV27 with TRBJ2-2, with D possibly matching TRBD1 (6 bases). CDR3 length: 17 amino acids. The germline V gene has CDR1 MNHEY and CDR2 SMNVEV (reference sequence). The germline V and J ends were trimmed by 6 bases and 0 bases, with 17 bases remaining between them. The CDR3 DNA reads TGTGCCAGCAGCTGGACAGAGTTACACTCGAACACCGGGGAGCTGTTTTTT. This gives the protein CASSWTELHSNTGELFF.

This clone was observed a single time. This chain joins TRBV28 and TRBJ2-1; perhaps TRBD1 as D (6 bases). CDR3 length equals 10 residues. V was pared by 8 bases and J by 12 bases, with 11 bases between. CDR1 and CDR2 from the germline V gene are MDHEN and SYDVKM. The chain's CDR3 is CASEGQRQFF. For the CDR3, the DNA is TGTGCCAGCGAAGGACAGAGGCAGTTCTTC.

The chain uses TRBV4-1 and TRBJ1-1; TRBD1 agrees at 8 bases. After removal of 5 bases from V and 0 bases from J, the junction contained 11 bases not matched to a gene. Germline CDR1 MGHRA, CDR2 YSYEKL. The CDR3 covers 17 residues. The CDR3 sequence: CASSSRGTGGMNTEAFF. The DNA of the CDR3 is TGCGCCAGCAGCTCAAGGGGTACAGGGGGGATGAACACTGAAGCTTTCTTT.

The count of this clone is one. This sequence joins TRBV18 and TRBJ1-2, with 8 bases identical to TRBD1. Germline V gene data show CDR1 as KGHSH and CDR2 as LQKENI. Trimming removed 4 bases from V and 4 bases from J; junction bases left unmatched: 8. This CDR3 is 15 amino acids long. Written as DNA, the CDR3 is TGTGCCAGCTCACAACAGGGGGAAAATACCTATGGCTACACCTTC. As protein: CASSQQGENTYGYTF.

The chain couples TRBV19 to TRBJ1-4; tentatively, D is TRBD1 (6 bases). Trimming removed 7 bases at V and 0 bases at J, with 15 bases between. Germline CDR1 reads LNHDA; CDR2 reads SQIVND (reference sequence). This CDR3 is built from 16 residues. The CDR3 here is CASTSGQFSTNEKLFF. CDR3 DNA: TGTGCCAGTACCTCCGGACAGTTTTCAACTAATGAAAAACTGTTTTTT. The whole variable domain, remainder taken from reference TRBV19 and TRBJ1-4, is DGGITQSPKYLFRKEGQNVTLSCEQNLNHDAMYWYRQDPGQGLRLIYYSQIVNDFQKGDIAEGYSVSREKKESFPLTVTSAQKNPTAFYLCASTSGQFSTNEKLFFGSGTQLSVL.

The rearrangement joins TRBV2 to TRBJ2-5; D call uncertain. The CDR3 runs to 13 residues. V was trimmed by 5 bases and J by 5 bases, leaving 12 bases between them. The germline V gene encodes CDR1 SNHLY and CDR2 FYNNEI. In DNA form, the CDR3 reads TGTGCCAGCAGTTACGTGCTAACGGAGACCCAGTACTTC. Translating it yields CASSYVLTETQYF.

The V call is TRBV5-1, the J call TRBJ1-2, with 10 bases that match TRBD1. V gave up 4 bases and J gave up 8 bases; unmatched junction bases: 11. The germline gives CDR1 SGHRS, CDR2 YFSETQ. There are 15 residues in the CDR3. The CDR3 DNA is TGCGCCAGCAGCGCACTGACAGGGGGCTCTAAGGGCTACACCTTC. Residues: CASSALTGGSKGYTF.

V is TRBV6-5 and J is TRBJ1-1; 7 positions match TRBD1. Germline V gene data show CDR1 as MNHEY and CDR2 as SVGAGI. The CDR3 extends over 13 amino acids. The trim removed 5 bases at V and 6 bases at J, leaving 6 bases unmatched. The CDR3 nucleotides are TGTGCCAGCAGTAGACAGGGCTGGCCTGAAGCTTTCTTT. Translated: CASSRQGWPEAFF.

The chain joins TRBV12-3 or TRBV12-4 to TRBJ2-1; D not certain. The CDR3 covers 10 residues. V was pared by 10 bases and J by 12 bases, with 13 bases between. CDR3: CAILGPGQFF. CDR3 sequence (DNA): TGTGCCATCCTCGGGCCGGGGCAGTTCTTC.

The chain joins TRBV5-1 to TRBJ2-7, with 9 positions matching TRBD1. Germline values: CDR1 SGHRS, CDR2 YFSETQ. CDR3 length: 14 amino acids. The trim removed 4 bases at V and 5 bases at J, leaving 7 bases unmatched. The CDR3 loop is CASSAGTGFDEQYF. In DNA form, the CDR3 reads TGCGCCAGCAGCGCCGGGACAGGGTTCGACGAGCAGTACTTC.

The V gene is TRBV9, the J gene TRBJ1-6, with 8 nucleotides matching TRBD1. V was pared by 1 base and J by 7 bases, with 4 bases of the junction left unmatched. Germline-derived CDR1 and CDR2 are SGDLS and YYNGEE. The CDR3 is 15 amino acids. The CDR3: CASSVQGAGNSPLHF. For the CDR3, the DNA is TGTGCCAGCAGCGTACAGGGGGCGGGAAATTCACCCCTCCACTTT.

The chain has TRBV10-3 and TRBJ2-7, with 8 nucleotides matching TRBD1. Losses at the gene ends were 2 bases for V and 2 bases for J; bases not matched to a gene: 5. Germline V CDR1 and CDR2: ENHRY, SYGVKD. This CDR3 contains 15 residues. CDR3 nucleotides: TGTGCCATCAGTGAGGGGACAGGTGACCCCTACGAGCAGTACTTC. Protein sequence: CAISEGTGDPYEQYF.

This rearrangement joins TRBV2 to TRBJ2-3; D is unclear. This CDR3 is built from 14 residues. Trimming shortened V by 4 bases and J by 2 bases, and 10 bases separated the two germline ends. Germline V gene lookup returns CDR1 SNHLY and CDR2 FYNNEI. In DNA form, the CDR3 reads TGTGCCAGCAGTGGTGGCAGCTACACAGATACGCAGTATTTT. Its protein product is CASSGGSYTDTQYF.

The genes are TRBV10-2 and TRBJ2-7; 13 bases line up with TRBD2. Germline V gives CDR1 WSHSY, CDR2 SAAADI. The CDR3 runs to 16 residues. The trim removed 3 bases at V and 2 bases at J, leaving 4 bases unmatched. The CDR3 nucleotides are TGCGCCAGCAGTGATTCCGGGACTAGCGGGGCCTACGAGCAGTACTTC. It yields the protein CASSDSGTSGAYEQYF.

This clone appeared a few times. V and J are TRBV18 and TRBJ2-7; D may be TRBD1 (5 bases). V lost 3 bases, J lost 6 bases, and 15 bases lay in between. CDR1 is KGHSH, CDR2 LQKENI, per germline. CDR3 length: 14 amino acids. The CDR3: CASSPDGAGFEQYF. In DNA form, the CDR3 reads TGTGCCAGCTCACCCGATGGGGCAGGGTTCGAGCAGTACTTC.

This chain connects TRBV7-9 to TRBJ1-5; the D gene is possibly TRBD1 (5 bases). The CDR3 totals 14 residues. The V and J ends lost 4 bases and 2 bases respectively, with 9 bases between them. The germline gives CDR1 SEHNR, CDR2 FQNEAQ (reference sequence). The CDR3 DNA follows: TGTGCCAGCAGCTACCGGGACCGCAATCAGCCCCAGCATTTT. Translation gives CASSYRDRNQPQHF.

The rearrangement links TRBV19 to TRBJ1-3; D is possibly TRBD1 (5 bases). Trimming pared 3 bases from V and 0 bases from J, leaving 9 bases between. Germline V CDR1 and CDR2: LNHDA, SQIVND (reference sequence). The CDR3 covers 15 residues. CDR3 DNA: TGTGCCAGTAGTATCGGGACCAGCTCTGGAAACACCATATATTTT. This codes for CASSIGTSSGNTIYF.